This T cell receptor beta chain emerged from a study of metastatic and nonmetastatic thyroid tumors. This clone appeared many times. Ahead of thyroid surgery, no patient had received treatment of any kind. TCRdb re-clonotyped the PCR reads via MiXCR. The repertoire holds 53,000 or so clones, with 20% to 25% as singletons. Per germline, CDR1 SNHLY and CDR2 FYNNEI. Trimming cost V 4 bases and J 4 bases, with 16 bases left between them. The CDR3 has 15 residues. This receptor was identified in a female donor with papillary thyroid cancer or a benign thyroid nodule (not recorded which). Some clones in this sample may be carry-over from other donors' samples. Sequenced input: blood. V gene TRBV2 combines with J gene TRBJ1-2; D might be TRBD1 (5 bases). The CDR3 DNA is TGTGCCAGCAGTGGGTACCAGGGTAGGGGCTATGGCTACACCTTC. This encodes CASSGYQGRGYGYTF. The full variable domain, in which reference TRBV2 and TRBJ1-2 provide the parts outside the CDR3, is EPEVTQTPSHQVTQMGQEVILRCVPISNHLYFYWYRQILGQKVEFLVSFYNNEISEKSEIFDDQFSVERPDGSNFTLKIRSTKLEDSAMYFCASSGYQGRGYGYTFGSGTRLTVV.